This TCR beta chain appears in the sequencing data of a study of OX40 agonist ivuxolimab in advanced cancers. Study-wide context: Ivuxolimab, which targeted the costimulatory receptor OX40 (CD134), was an agonistic, fully human IgG2 monoclonal antibody. Peripheral TCRbeta sequencing was intended to test whether TCR sequence diversity was altered and clonal T-cell expansion was caused by ivuxolimab. In the dose-escalation cohort, more than 75% of patients were male, and the mean age was roughly 60 years, with a range of about 23 to 85. Patients were allowed to have had prior anti-PD-1, anti-PD-L1 or anti-CTLA-4 therapy, and approximately 39% of the dose-escalation patients had been treated with checkpoint inhibitors. Of the approximately 50 patients in dose escalation, 19 had hepatocellular carcinoma, some 15 had melanoma, 9 had renal cell carcinoma and 9 had head and neck cancer. Three dose-escalation patients achieved partial responses, one with hepatocellular carcinoma and two with cutaneous melanoma. Intravenous ivuxolimab was administered to patients every 2 weeks at six dose levels: 0.01, 0.1, 0.3, 1.5, 3 and 10 mg/kg. The paper describes the monotherapy dose-escalation part (N ≈ 50 patients) of the phase I trial of ivuxolimab.

Patients with autoimmune disease history or receiving systemic immunosuppression were excluded from the trial. Peripheral blood for TCR sequencing was collected from all dose cohorts at baseline, on cycle 4 day 1, and on cycle 7 day 1. Samples came from an open-label, multicenter, first-in-human phase I dose-escalation trial of ivuxolimab. Adults with locally advanced or metastatic melanoma, renal cell, hepatocellular, or head and neck squamous cell carcinoma were enrolled in the trial. Before TCR sequencing, CD4+ T cells and CD8+ T cells were sorted from peripheral blood as separate populations. Paper-wide results and their limitations: In partial responders in the 0.1-3.0 mg/kg groups, normalized peripheral clonal expansion was found to be among the lowest, especially among CD8+ T cells. After ivuxolimab, expanded clones were on average more numerous among CD8+ T cells than among CD4+ T cells. Antigen specificity was not determined for the clonally expanded peripheral T cells. At doses from 0.1 to 3.0 mg/kg, clonal expansion was seen in both CD4+ and CD8+ blood T cells between baseline and week 6. Low levels of normalized T-cell clonal expansion were also seen in some nonresponding patients.

As for this clone: Its cognate antigen has yet to be identified. No much larger clone exists at a distance of one base, and base qualities are not known.

The CDR3 sequence holds 14 residues, the cysteine and phenylalanine included. Left in the record is the CDR3 DNA by itself, 42 bases read in frame from the first base. CDR1 and CDR2, per the germline V gene (reference sequence), are SGHNT and YYREEE. Trimming takes 1 base off V and 3 bases off J; junction bases not matched to a gene: 2. Genomic DNA was isolated from the sorted cells so that the TCRbeta CDR3 region could be sequenced. TCRbeta CDR3 regions were sequenced using the immunoSEQ Assay. TCRdb stores this immuneACCESS table with in-frame sequences only. Part of the clones is absent; in the studies checked, under half of the shortfall reflects unresolved V genes, and no reason is known for the rest. The table for this sample lists approximately 80,000 clones; 89% of them were counted only once. The ten biggest clones cover approximately 0.19% of the sample.

The sequenced sample was CD4+ or CD8+ T cells sorted from blood, obtained in a trial of the OX40 agonist ivuxolimab. The rearranged chain carries TRBV5-4 and TRBJ2-5; 8 junctional bases match TRBD1. This sequence was found in an adult with an advanced solid tumor such as melanoma, head and neck, liver or kidney cancer. The DNA reads as follows: TGTGCCAGCAGCTTGTCGACAGGGGAAGAGACCCAGTACTTC. This sequence encodes CASSLSTGEETQYF.